These 11 T cell receptor beta chains originate from one sample sequenced in a study of CD8+ T cells in alopecia areata. Isolated RNA was reverse transcribed into cDNA used as the sequencing template. The protocol was immunoSEQ multiplex PCR, while the TCRdb copy is restricted to in-frame clones and leaves out a portion. The sample gives about 150,000 clones, 45% to 60% of which show up once; approximately 19% is in the top ten. Source: CD8+ T cells sorted from blood, taken at week 0. The receptors were sampled from a human donor with alopecia areata.

The rearrangement joins TRBV29-1 to TRBJ1-2; TRBD1 might be the D (6 bases). V dropped 4 bases and J dropped 7 bases, with 13 bases sitting between them. Germline CDR1 is SQVTM and CDR2 is ANQGSEA. The CDR3 runs 12 residues. CDR3 nucleotide sequence: TGCAGCGTTGGTTTGTCGGGGGCTGGCTACACCTTC. As protein: CSVGLSGAGYTF.

This chain links TRBV18 with TRBJ1-1, with TRBD1 matching 8 bases. CDR1 is KGHSH, CDR2 LQKENI, per germline. The CDR3 is 14 amino acids. V shed 3 bases, J shed 14 bases, and the junction held 14 bases outside the gene matches. CDR3 DNA sequence: TGTGCCAGCTCACCGGTGGGACAGGTAAGGAGGGGGTTCTTT. It is translated as CASSPVGQVRRGFF. The entire variable domain, with the rest obtained from reference TRBV18 and TRBJ1-1, is as follows: NAGVMQNPRHLVRRRGQEARLRCSPMKGHSHVYWYRQLPEEGLKFMVYLQKENIIDESGMPKERFSAEFPKEGPSILRIQQVVRGDSAAYFCASSPVGQVRRGFFGQGTRLTVV.

This sequence joins TRBV4-3 and TRBJ2-7; no reliable D call. The CDR3 extends over 15 amino acids. Trimming removed 1 base from V and 4 bases from J, with 14 bases in between. Per the germline V gene, CDR1 is LGHNA and CDR2 is YSLEER. CDR3 coding DNA: TGCGCCAGCAGCCAAGGGATCGGGCCTGGGTACGAGCAGTACTTC. It specifies CASSQGIGPGYEQYF.

The chain recombines TRBV5-1 with TRBJ1-5; D is perhaps TRBD1 (6 bases). The CDR3 extends over 13 amino acids. Germline V gene data show CDR1 as SGHRS and CDR2 as YFSETQ. The ends were cut back, 4 bases at V and 5 bases at J, with 10 bases in the middle. The CDR3 here is CASSLAGDQPQHF. The CDR3 region has the DNA TGCGCCAGCAGCCTCGCAGGGGATCAGCCCCAGCATTTT.

This clone was observed a few times. The rearrangement links TRBV10-3 to TRBJ2-3; the D is unclear. The CDR3 runs to 16 residues. Trimming cost V 4 bases and J 3 bases, with 17 bases left between them. Germline-derived CDR1 and CDR2 are ENHRY and SYGVKD. CDR3: CAISVGSETPTDTQYF. In nucleotides, the CDR3 is TGTGCCATCAGTGTGGGGTCGGAGACTCCAACAGATACGCAGTATTTT.

V and J are TRBV30 and TRBJ1-1; D ambiguous. This CDR3 has 12 amino acids. The germline V gene encodes CDR1 GTSNPN and CDR2 SVGIG (reference sequence). Trimming stripped 1 base from V and 7 bases from J, with 10 bases between. The CDR3 reads CAWSEADLEAFF. As DNA, the CDR3 is TGTGCCTGGAGTGAAGCAGACCTTGAAGCTTTCTTT.

In regard to this clone: This sample also contains other DNA sequences that code for the same CDR3. The chain recombines TRBV29-1 with TRBJ2-7; D not certain. The V end lost 3 bases, the J end lost 3 bases, and 9 bases lay between the germline ends. Germline CDR1 and CDR2: SQVTM and ANQGSEA. The CDR3 totals 12 residues. The CDR3 DNA sequence: TGCAGCGTTGAGGCGGAAAACTACGAGCAGTACTTC. Translated, it gives CSVEAENYEQYF.

The chain joins TRBV5-6 to TRBJ2-2, with D perhaps TRBD1 or TRBD2 (5 bases each). The V and J ends lost 0 bases and 2 bases respectively, with 5 bases between them. The CDR3 consists of 14 residues. Germline V gene data show CDR1 as SGHDT and CDR2 as YYEEEE. The CDR3 is CASSLGDNTGELFF. CDR3 nucleotide sequence: TGTGCCAGCAGCTTGGGGGACAACACCGGGGAGCTGTTTTTT.

This clone was counted a few times. CDR3 nucleotide sequence: TGTGCCAGCAGCACGGGACAGGTCTACGAGCAGTACTTC. It encodes CASSTGQVYEQYF. This chain connects TRBV5-6 to TRBJ2-7; 8 bases agree with TRBD1. CDR1 is SGHDT, CDR2 YYEEEE, per germline. Trimming at V came to 4 bases and at J to 3 bases, leaving 3 bases not matched to a gene. There are 13 residues in the CDR3.

This clone has more than one count but fewer than ten. The chain is built from TRBV5-6 and TRBJ2-2; D not resolved. The CDR3 runs 17 residues. Germline V gene lookup returns CDR1 SGHDT and CDR2 YYEEEE. Between the trimmed V and J ends, which lost 2 bases and 6 bases, there was a span of 20 bases. The DNA of the CDR3 is TGTGCCAGCAGCTTAGCGCGAGGAGTAGTGAAACCCGGGGAGCTGTTTTTT. It is translated as CASSLARGVVKPGELFF.

The table lists this clone with a few counts. This rearrangement joins TRBV4-3 to TRBJ2-2, with no clear D. CDR3 length: 14 amino acids. CDR1 LGHNA and CDR2 YSLEER come from the germline V gene. Trimming took off 2 bases at V and 1 base at J, with 5 bases between the two ends. CDR3 sequence (DNA): TGCGCCAGCAGCCAAAGCAGGAACACCGGGGAGCTGTTTTTT. This sequence encodes CASSQSRNTGELFF.